This T cell receptor (beta chain) came from a study of blood T cell repertoires in COVID-19. In the study overall: Samples came from the United States, Italy and Spain, spanning acute and convalescent COVID-19. From T cells, B-cell-depleted T cells, or PBMCs came the material, which was cDNA or gDNA.

Authors' methods: Scientists estimated how many nucleated cells there were by amplifying reference gene primers. This table comes from immunoSEQ multiplex PCR, and its TCRdb copy is limited to in-frame clones, with some not included. The D gene and trimming were derived from the DNA, and the V and J assignments and clone size from that table. Here the sample spans some 55,000 clones, roughly 87% being singletons. The CDR3 consists of 13 residues. Losses at the gene ends were 6 bases for V and 5 bases for J; bases not matched to a gene: 4. Germline loops: CDR1 MGHDK, CDR2 SYGVNS. The TCR was taken from a woman aged 55-69 years with acute or convalescent COVID-19. The sequencing input was peripheral blood. This chain joins TRBV25-1 and TRBJ1-5, with 7 bases matching TRBD1. The CDR3 region has the DNA TGTGCCAGCAGGGGGGACAGTCATCAGCCCCAGCATTTT. Protein product: CASRGDSHQPQHF.